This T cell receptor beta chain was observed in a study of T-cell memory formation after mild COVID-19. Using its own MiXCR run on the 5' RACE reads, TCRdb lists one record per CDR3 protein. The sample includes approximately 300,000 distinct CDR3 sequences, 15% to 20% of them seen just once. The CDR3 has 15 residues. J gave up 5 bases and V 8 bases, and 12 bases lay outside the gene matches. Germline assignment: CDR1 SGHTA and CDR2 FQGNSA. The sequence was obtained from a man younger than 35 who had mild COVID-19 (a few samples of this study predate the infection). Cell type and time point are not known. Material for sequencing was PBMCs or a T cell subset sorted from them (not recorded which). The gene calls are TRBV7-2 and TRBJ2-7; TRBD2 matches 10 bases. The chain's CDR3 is CASALSGGAHDEQYF. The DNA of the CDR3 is TGTGCCAGCGCATTGAGCGGGGGGGCCCACGACGAGCAGTACTTC.